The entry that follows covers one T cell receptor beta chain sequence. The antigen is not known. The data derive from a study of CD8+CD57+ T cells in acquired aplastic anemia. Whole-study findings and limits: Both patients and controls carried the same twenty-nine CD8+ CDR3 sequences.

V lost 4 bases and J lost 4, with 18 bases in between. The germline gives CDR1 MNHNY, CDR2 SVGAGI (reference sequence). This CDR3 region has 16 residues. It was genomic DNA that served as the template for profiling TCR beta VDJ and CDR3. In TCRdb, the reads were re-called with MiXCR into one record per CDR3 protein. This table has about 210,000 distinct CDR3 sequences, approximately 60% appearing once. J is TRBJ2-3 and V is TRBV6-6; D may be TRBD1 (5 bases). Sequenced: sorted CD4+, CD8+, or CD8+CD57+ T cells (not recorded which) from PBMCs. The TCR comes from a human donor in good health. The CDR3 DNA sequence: TGTGCCAGCAGTTCCTCAGAGCCAGGGTGGCCAGATACGCAGTATTTT. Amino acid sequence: CASSSSEPGWPDTQYF.